The clone carrying this T cell receptor (beta chain) was counted between two and nine times. V was clipped by 2 bases and J by 3 bases, with 12 bases between them. The germline V gene encodes CDR1 MDHEN and CDR2 SYDVKM. This CDR3 is built from 15 residues. The data were produced by immunoSEQ multiplex PCR, yet TCRdb's version contains in-frame clones alone and is incomplete. The sample consists of some 74,000 clones, roughly four fifths of them appearing once. This entry is derived from a study of OX40 agonist ivuxolimab in advanced cancers. Sequencing was performed on CD4+ or CD8+ T cells sorted from blood, taken in a trial of the OX40 agonist ivuxolimab. The receptor comes from an adult with an advanced solid tumor such as melanoma, head and neck, liver or kidney cancer. The chain uses TRBV28 and TRBJ2-3, with D tentatively TRBD2 (7 bases). The CDR3 region has the DNA TGTGCCAGCAGTTTAGGAGGGGGAGGGACAGATACGCAGTATTTT. Translation gives CASSLGGGGTDTQYF.